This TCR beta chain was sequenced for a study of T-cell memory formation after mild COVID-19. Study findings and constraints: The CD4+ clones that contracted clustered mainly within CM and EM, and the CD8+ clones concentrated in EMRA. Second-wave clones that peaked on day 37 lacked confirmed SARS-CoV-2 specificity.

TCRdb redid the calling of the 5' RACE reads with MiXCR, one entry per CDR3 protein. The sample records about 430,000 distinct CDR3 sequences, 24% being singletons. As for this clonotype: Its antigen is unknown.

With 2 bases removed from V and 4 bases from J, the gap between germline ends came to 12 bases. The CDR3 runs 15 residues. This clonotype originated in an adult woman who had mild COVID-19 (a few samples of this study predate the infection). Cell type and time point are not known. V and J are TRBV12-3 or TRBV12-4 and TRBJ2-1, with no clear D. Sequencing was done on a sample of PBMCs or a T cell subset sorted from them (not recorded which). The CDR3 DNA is TGTGCCAGCAGTTTACAGGAATTGATGTACAATGAGCAGTTCTTC. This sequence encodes CASSLQELMYNEQFF.